One sample yielded the 23 T cell receptor beta chains listed below, sequenced in a study of cytomegalovirus exposure and HLA in healthy donors. With 60 Vbeta and 13 Jbeta primers, the PCR was carried out. Using immunoSEQ multiplex PCR, the repertoire was profiled, and TCRdb retains in-frame clones only, with some absent. The table lists 90,000 to 120,000 clones, more than 60% of them singletons. The sample comprised PBMCs. All receptors derive from a woman between 18 and 29 years old in good health and CMV-seropositive.

The chain links TRBV30 to TRBJ2-2; the D gene is possibly TRBD2 (6 bases). The CDR3 runs 14 residues. CDR1 GTSNPN and CDR2 SVGIG come from the germline V gene (reference sequence). V lost 4 bases, J lost 2 bases, and 11 bases lay in between. In nucleotides, the CDR3 is TGTGCCTGGAACCGCGGGACCAACACCGGGGAGCTGTTTTTT. This sequence encodes CAWNRGTNTGELFF.

The gene calls are TRBV6-1 and TRBJ1-3, with unresolved D. Germline CDR1 reads MNHNS; CDR2 reads SASEGT. Trimming pared 1 base from V and 9 bases from J, leaving 13 bases between. The CDR3 runs 14 residues. The CDR3 here is CASSEVAGRITIYF. CDR3 sequence (DNA): TGTGCCAGCAGTGAAGTGGCCGGGAGGATCACCATATATTTT.

Only one count was recorded for this clone. The rearrangement links TRBV6-4 to TRBJ2-3; unclear D gene. The CDR3 contains 13 residues. CDR1 MRHNA and CDR2 SNTAGT come from the germline V gene. V lost 3 bases and J lost 4, with 8 bases in between. CDR3 nucleotides: TGTGCCAGCAGTGATGGCGAGGCAGATACGCAGTATTTT. Protein product: CASSDGEADTQYF.

The count of this clone is one. The chain is built from TRBV18 and TRBJ1-1; TRBD1 matches at 8 bases. With V trimmed by 3 bases and J by 4 bases, 1 base remained unmatched. The CDR3 extends over 13 amino acids. Germline CDR1 KGHSH, CDR2 LQKENI. The CDR3 nucleotides read TGTGCCAGCTCACCTGGGACAGGCACTGAAGCTTTCTTT. Residues: CASSPGTGTEAFF.

The chain links TRBV28 to TRBJ2-2, with D possibly TRBD1 on 7 matching bases. Trimming took 6 bases from V and 2 from J, leaving 10 bases between them. The CDR3 totals 14 residues. From germline, CDR1 is MDHEN and CDR2 SYDVKM. In DNA, the CDR3 is TGTGCCAGCAGGACAGGGACTAACACCGGGGAGCTGTTTTTT. This encodes CASRTGTNTGELFF.

This chain connects TRBV27 to TRBJ2-5; D perhaps matches TRBD1 (5 bases). V dropped 5 bases and J dropped 2 bases, with 18 bases sitting between them. Germline V lookup: CDR1 MNHEY, CDR2 SMNVEV (reference sequence). The CDR3 totals 16 residues. Here the CDR3 reads CASSPYLDSLQETQYF. CDR3 in DNA: TGTGCCAGCAGTCCGTACCTTGACAGTTTACAAGAGACCCAGTACTTC.

The chain uses TRBV28 and TRBJ1-4; 8 positions match TRBD1. The V and J ends lost 7 bases and 8 bases, in that order; junction bases with no gene match: 24. This CDR3 region has 19 residues. Germline V gives CDR1 MDHEN, CDR2 SYDVKM. The CDR3 sequence: CASNPGGRRQGKGVEKLFF. Here the CDR3 DNA reads TGTGCCAGCAATCCTGGGGGGCGAAGACAGGGGAAGGGGGTAGAAAAACTGTTTTTT.

The genes are TRBV5-4 and TRBJ2-1, with TRBD1 matching over 10 bases. Germline CDR1 and CDR2: SGHNT and YYREEE (reference sequence). The CDR3 sequence is 13 residues long. J gave up 8 bases and V 5 bases, and 4 bases lay outside the gene matches. CDR3 residues: CASSRGQGDEQFF. In DNA form, the CDR3 reads TGTGCCAGCAGTCGCGGACAGGGGGATGAGCAGTTCTTC.

The chain couples TRBV6-5 to TRBJ1-1; possible D gene TRBD1, 5 bases. Germline CDR1 MNHEY, CDR2 SVGAGI. The V and J ends lost 6 bases and 6 bases respectively, with 20 bases between them. The CDR3 contains 15 residues. CDR3 in amino acids: CASRTTGLLGAEAFF. CDR3 DNA: TGTGCCAGCAGAACGACGGGACTCCTGGGCGCTGAAGCTTTCTTT.

V gene TRBV6-5 combines with J gene TRBJ1-5; D gene ambiguous. This CDR3 contains 10 residues. CDR1 is MNHEY and CDR2 is SVGAGI in the germline V gene. The V and J ends lost 7 bases and 5 bases respectively, with 3 bases between them. The CDR3 here is CASNYQPQHF. CDR3 nucleotide sequence: TGTGCCAGCAACTATCAGCCCCAGCATTTT.

The chain carries TRBV28 and TRBJ2-5, with D perhaps TRBD2 (5 bases). The CDR3 totals 16 residues. Germline CDR1 and CDR2: MDHEN and SYDVKM. The V end lost 6 bases, the J end lost 0 bases, and 17 bases lay between the germline ends. The CDR3 here is CASRPQRNLYQETQYF. In DNA, the CDR3 is TGTGCCAGCAGACCCCAGCGGAATCTGTACCAAGAGACCCAGTACTTC. The full variable domain, in which reference TRBV28 and TRBJ2-5 provide the parts outside the CDR3, is DVKVTQSSRYLVKRTGEKVFLECVQDMDHENMFWYRQDPGLGLRLIYFSYDVKMKEKGDIPEGYSVSREKKERFSLILESASTNQTSMYLCASRPQRNLYQETQYFGPGTRLLVL.

This chain uses TRBV19 with TRBJ1-5; TRBD1 matches at 7 bases. The CDR3 contains 13 residues. The junction had 3 bases not matched to a gene; V was cut back by 3 bases and J by 7 bases. Germline V gene data show CDR1 as LNHDA and CDR2 as SQIVND (reference sequence). The DNA of the CDR3 is TGTGCCAGTAGTATCGGACAGGACCAGCCCCAGCATTTT. Translating gives CASSIGQDQPQHF. Supplemented by reference TRBV19 and TRBJ1-5, the full variable domain reads DGGITQSPKYLFRKEGQNVTLSCEQNLNHDAMYWYRQDPGQGLRLIYYSQIVNDFQKGDIAEGYSVSREKKESFPLTVTSAQKNPTAFYLCASSIGQDQPQHFGDGTRLSIL.

This chain joins TRBV7-8 and TRBJ2-2; 7 positions match TRBD2. Germline V gene sequence: CDR1 SGHVS, CDR2 FQNEAQ. V dropped 4 bases and J dropped 0; count of bases not matched to a gene: 5. The CDR3 has 16 amino acids. Written as DNA, the CDR3 is TGTGCCAGCAGCTGGCGACTAGCCCCGAACACCGGGGAGCTGTTTTTT. Translation gives CASSWRLAPNTGELFF.

The genes are TRBV5-3 and TRBJ2-7; TRBD2 might be the D (6 bases). TRBV5-3 counts as an open reading frame of uncertain function. The length of the CDR3 is 16 residues. The V end lost 2 bases, the J end lost 3 bases, and 18 bases lay between the germline ends. The CDR3 sequence is CARSFNLRDFDYEQYF. CDR3 nucleotides: TGTGCCAGAAGCTTCAACCTAAGGGACTTCGACTACGAGCAGTACTTC.

In its sample, this clone was seen a few times. The chain uses TRBV7-2 and TRBJ2-5; D is possibly TRBD2 (5 bases). Trimming took off 7 bases at V and 5 bases at J, with 11 bases between the two ends. CDR3 length: 12 amino acids. Germline lookup yields CDR1 SGHTA and CDR2 FQGNSA. The CDR3 DNA is TGTGCCAGCACCCACGGGAAGGAGACCCAGTACTTC. Its translation: CASTHGKETQYF.

In this sample, this clone turned up a few times. J is TRBJ2-7 and V is TRBV28; D not certain. CDR1 MDHEN and CDR2 SYDVKM come from the germline V gene. There are 13 residues in the CDR3. V dropped 5 bases and J dropped 2 bases, with 10 bases sitting between them. CDR3 DNA: TGTGCCAGCAGTGCTCCTCCTACCTACGAGCAGTACTTC. It specifies CASSAPPTYEQYF.

This clone showed up just once. V gene TRBV5-4 combines with J gene TRBJ2-1, with 8 nucleotides matching TRBD2. CDR1 and CDR2 from the germline V gene are SGHNT and YYREEE (reference sequence). The length of the CDR3 is 16 residues. With 4 bases clipped from V and 7 bases from J, the junction kept 13 bases outside the gene matches. CDR3 nucleotides: TGTGCCAGCAGCCTTGGACTAGCTCTAAGCAGAAATGAGCAGTTCTTC. Its protein product is CASSLGLALSRNEQFF.

The chain has TRBV4-2 and TRBJ1-1, with TRBD1 as a possible D gene (5 bases). Germline assignment: CDR1 LGHNA and CDR2 YNFKEQ. The CDR3 loop spans 15 amino acids. The V end lost 1 base, the J end lost 0 bases, and 9 bases lay between the germline ends. The CDR3, as DNA: TGTGCCAGCAGCCAAGGTACAGGAATGAACACTGAAGCTTTCTTT. Translation: CASSQGTGMNTEAFF.

The chain is built from TRBV7-4 and TRBJ1-1; D perhaps matches TRBD1 (5 bases). The ends were cut back, 5 bases at V and 10 bases at J, with 26 bases in the middle. Germline values: CDR1 SGHVT, CDR2 SQSDAQ. The CDR3 spans 16 residues. The CDR3 reads CASSPRPTVRTSAAFF. CDR3 nucleotides: TGTGCCAGCAGCCCCCGCCCGACAGTCCGGACATCGGCAGCTTTCTTT.

J is TRBJ2-5 and V is TRBV7-6; D perhaps matches TRBD2 (6 bases). The CDR3 length is 16 residues. Germline CDR1 and CDR2: SGHVS and FNYEAQ. Trimming shortened V by 1 base and J by 5 bases, and 17 bases separated the two germline ends. The CDR3: CASSLGPAGWSETQYF. CDR3 DNA: TGTGCCAGCAGCTTAGGCCCGGCGGGATGGTCGGAGACCCAGTACTTC.

J is TRBJ1-2 and V is TRBV6-5; unclear D gene. The CDR3 runs to 12 residues. V lost 4 bases to trimming and J lost 4 bases, with 7 bases between them. The V gene's germline CDR1 is MNHEY and CDR2 SVGAGI. DNA of the CDR3: TGTGCCAGCAGTTCCGGTCTCTATGGCTACACCTTC. Protein product: CASSSGLYGYTF.

The chain links TRBV6-5 to TRBJ1-1; D gene unclear. With 9 bases removed from V and 0 bases from J, the gap between germline ends came to 5 bases. CDR3 length: 11 residues. Germline V CDR1 and CDR2: MNHEY, SVGAGI. The CDR3: CASNMNTEAFF. The CDR3 coding sequence is TGTGCCAGTAATATGAACACTGAAGCTTTCTTT.

A word on this clone: The sample carries other DNA sequences with the same CDR3. Here the CDR3 DNA reads TGTGCCATCAGTGAGTCGAACAGGGGGAGCAATCAGCCCCAGCATTTT. Protein sequence: CAISESNRGSNQPQHF. The chain employs TRBV10-3 and TRBJ1-5; TRBD1 agrees at 8 bases. Trimming at V came to 0 bases and at J to 1 base, leaving 2 bases not matched to a gene. CDR1 and CDR2 from the germline V gene are ENHRY and SYGVKD. The CDR3 is made up of 16 amino acids.